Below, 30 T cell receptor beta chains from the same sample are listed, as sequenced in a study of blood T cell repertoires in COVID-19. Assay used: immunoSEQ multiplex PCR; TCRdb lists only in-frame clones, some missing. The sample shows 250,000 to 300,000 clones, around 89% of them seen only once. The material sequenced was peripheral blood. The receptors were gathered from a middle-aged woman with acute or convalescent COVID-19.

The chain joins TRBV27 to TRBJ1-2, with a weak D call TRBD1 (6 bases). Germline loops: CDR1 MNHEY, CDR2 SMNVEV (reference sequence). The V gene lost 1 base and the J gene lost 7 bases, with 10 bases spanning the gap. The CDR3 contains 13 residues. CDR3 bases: TGTGCCAGCAGTTTATTCACAGGGTCTGGCTACACCTTC. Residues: CASSLFTGSGYTF.

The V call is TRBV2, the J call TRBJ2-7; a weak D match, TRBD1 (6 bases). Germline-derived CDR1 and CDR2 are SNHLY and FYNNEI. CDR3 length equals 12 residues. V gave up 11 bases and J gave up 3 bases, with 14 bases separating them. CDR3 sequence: CAARQAFYEQYV. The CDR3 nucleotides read TGTGCCGCCCGACAGGCTTTCTACGAGCAGTACGTC.

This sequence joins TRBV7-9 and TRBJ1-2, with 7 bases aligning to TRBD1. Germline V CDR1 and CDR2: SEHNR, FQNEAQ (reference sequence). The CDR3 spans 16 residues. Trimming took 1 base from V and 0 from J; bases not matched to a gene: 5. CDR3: CASSLEGTVPNYGYTF. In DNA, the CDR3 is TGTGCCAGCAGCTTAGAAGGGACAGTTCCTAACTATGGCTACACCTTC.

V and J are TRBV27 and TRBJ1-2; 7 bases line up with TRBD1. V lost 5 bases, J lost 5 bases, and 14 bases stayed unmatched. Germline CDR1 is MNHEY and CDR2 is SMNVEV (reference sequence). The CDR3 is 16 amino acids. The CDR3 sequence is CASSPSTGETIYGYTF. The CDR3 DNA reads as TGTGCCAGCAGTCCCTCAACAGGGGAGACGATTTATGGCTACACCTTC.

In DNA, the CDR3 is TGTGCCAGCAGTTACGTGTCAGGGGATCTCGGCACTGAAGCTTTCTTT. As protein: CASSYVSGDLGTEAFF. The rearrangement uses TRBV6-2 or TRBV6-3 and TRBJ1-1; D might be TRBD1 (6 bases). Germline loops: CDR1 MNHEY, CDR2 SVGEGT. CDR3 length: 16 amino acids. Trimming cost V 2 bases and J 4 bases, with 17 bases left between them.

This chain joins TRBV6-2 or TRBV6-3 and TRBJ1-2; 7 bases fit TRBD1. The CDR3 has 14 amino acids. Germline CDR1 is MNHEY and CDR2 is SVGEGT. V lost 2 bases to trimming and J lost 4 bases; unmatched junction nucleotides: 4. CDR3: CASSYAGQSYGYTF. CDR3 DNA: TGTGCCAGCAGTTACGCGGGACAGAGCTATGGCTACACCTTC.

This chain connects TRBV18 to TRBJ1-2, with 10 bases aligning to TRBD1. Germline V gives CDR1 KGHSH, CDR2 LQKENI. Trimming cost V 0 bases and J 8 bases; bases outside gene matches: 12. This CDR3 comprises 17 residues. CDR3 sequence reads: CASSPPLPGQGEEGYTF. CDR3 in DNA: TGTGCCAGCTCACCACCGCTTCCAGGACAGGGGGAAGAGGGCTACACCTTC.

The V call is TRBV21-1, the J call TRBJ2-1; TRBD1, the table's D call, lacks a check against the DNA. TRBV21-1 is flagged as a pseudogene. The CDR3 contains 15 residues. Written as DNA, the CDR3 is TGTGCCAGCAGCGACGACCCGGACAGGGGTGTTGAGCAGTTCTTC. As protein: CASSDDPDRGVEQFF.

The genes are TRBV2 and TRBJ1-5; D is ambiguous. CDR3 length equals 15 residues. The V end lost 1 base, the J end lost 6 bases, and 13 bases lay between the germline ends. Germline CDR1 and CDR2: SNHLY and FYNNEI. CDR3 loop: CASSEGSRFGQPQHF. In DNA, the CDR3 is TGTGCCAGCAGTGAAGGATCCAGGTTCGGTCAGCCCCAGCATTTT.

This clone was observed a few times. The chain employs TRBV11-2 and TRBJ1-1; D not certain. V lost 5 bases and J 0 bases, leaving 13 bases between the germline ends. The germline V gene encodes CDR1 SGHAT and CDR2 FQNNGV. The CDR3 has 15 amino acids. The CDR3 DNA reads TGTGCCAGCAGCCCCAGAAACCAAATGAACACTGAAGCTTTCTTT. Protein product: CASSPRNQMNTEAFF.

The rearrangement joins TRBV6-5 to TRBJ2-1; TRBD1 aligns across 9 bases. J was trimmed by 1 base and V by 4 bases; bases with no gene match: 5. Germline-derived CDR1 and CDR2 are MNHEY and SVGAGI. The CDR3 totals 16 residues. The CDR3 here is CASSSSDRGSYNEQFF. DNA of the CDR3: TGTGCCAGCAGTTCGTCAGACAGGGGGTCCTACAATGAGCAGTTCTTC.

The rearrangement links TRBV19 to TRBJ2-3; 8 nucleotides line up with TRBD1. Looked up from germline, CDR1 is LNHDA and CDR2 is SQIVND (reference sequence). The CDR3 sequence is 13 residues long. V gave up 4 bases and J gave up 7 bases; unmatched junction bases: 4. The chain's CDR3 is CASSRGQDYTQYF. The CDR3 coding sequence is TGTGCCAGTAGTAGGGGACAGGATTATACGCAGTATTTT. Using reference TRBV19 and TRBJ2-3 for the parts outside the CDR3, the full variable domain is DGGITQSPKYLFRKEGQNVTLSCEQNLNHDAMYWYRQDPGQGLRLIYYSQIVNDFQKGDIAEGYSVSREKKESFPLTVTSAQKNPTAFYLCASSRGQDYTQYFGPGTRLTVL.

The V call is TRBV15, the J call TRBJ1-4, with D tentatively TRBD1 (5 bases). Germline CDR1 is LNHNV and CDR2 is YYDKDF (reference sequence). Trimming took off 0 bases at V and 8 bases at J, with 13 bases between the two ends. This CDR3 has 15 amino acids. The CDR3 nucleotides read TGTGCCACCAGCAGAGAGTCCAGGGAAAGGGAAAAACTGTTTTTT. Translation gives CATSRESREREKLFF.

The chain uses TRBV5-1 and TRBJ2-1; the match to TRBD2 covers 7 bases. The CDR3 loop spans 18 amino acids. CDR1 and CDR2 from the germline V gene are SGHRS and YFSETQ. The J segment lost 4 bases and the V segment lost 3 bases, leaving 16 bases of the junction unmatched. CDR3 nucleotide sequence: TGCGCCAGCAGCTCCCGCGGGGGAGGGAGAGGAAGTTACAATGAGCAGTTCTTC. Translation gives CASSSRGGGRGSYNEQFF. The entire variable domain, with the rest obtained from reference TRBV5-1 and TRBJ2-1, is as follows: KAGVTQTPRYLIKTRGQQVTLSCSPISGHRSVSWYQQTPGQGLQFLFEYFSETQRNKGNFPGRFSGRQFSNSRSEMNVSTLELGDSALYLCASSSRGGGRGSYNEQFFGPGTRLTVL.

In nucleotides, the CDR3 is TGTGCCAGCAGCCGACCCGTTGGGCTAGCGGGCCGATATAAGTACTTC. This encodes CASSRPVGLAGRYKYF. The chain links TRBV3-1 (or the pseudogene TRBV3-2) to TRBJ2-5, with TRBD2 matching over 8 bases. Germline lookup yields CDR1 LGHDT and CDR2 YNNKEL (reference sequence). V gave up 4 bases and J gave up 12 bases; unmatched junction bases: 19. CDR3 length: 16 residues.

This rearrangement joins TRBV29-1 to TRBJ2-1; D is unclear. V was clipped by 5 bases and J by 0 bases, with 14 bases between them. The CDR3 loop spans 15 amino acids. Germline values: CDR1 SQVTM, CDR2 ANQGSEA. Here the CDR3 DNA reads TGCAGCGTTCCTCCGGAGCACAACTCCTACAATGAGCAGTTCTTC. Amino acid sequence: CSVPPEHNSYNEQFF.

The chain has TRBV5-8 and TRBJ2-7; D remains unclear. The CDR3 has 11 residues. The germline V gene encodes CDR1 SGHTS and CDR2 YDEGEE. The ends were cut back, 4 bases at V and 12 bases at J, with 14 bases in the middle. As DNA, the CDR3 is TGTGCCAGCAGCCCGCGTCTACTACTGTACGTC. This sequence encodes CASSPRLLLYV.

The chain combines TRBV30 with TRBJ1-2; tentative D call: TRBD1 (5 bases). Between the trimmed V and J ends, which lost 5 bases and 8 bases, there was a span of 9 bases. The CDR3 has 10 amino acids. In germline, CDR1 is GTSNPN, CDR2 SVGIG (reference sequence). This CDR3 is CAWGEGGYTF. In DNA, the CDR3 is TGTGCCTGGGGGGAGGGGGGCTACACCTTC.

The CDR3 region is CASSSGQGNTGELFF. The CDR3 DNA sequence: TGTGCCAGCAGCTCTGGACAGGGGAACACCGGGGAGCTGTTTTTT. The gene calls are TRBV5-6 and TRBJ2-2; 8 nucleotides agree with TRBD1. Trimming at V came to 3 bases and at J to 1 base, leaving 2 bases not matched to a gene. Germline V lookup: CDR1 SGHDT, CDR2 YYEEEE. There are 15 residues in the CDR3.

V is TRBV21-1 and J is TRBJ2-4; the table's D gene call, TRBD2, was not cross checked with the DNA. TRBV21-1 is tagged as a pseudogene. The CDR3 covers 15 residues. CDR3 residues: CASSVAPSNKNIQYF. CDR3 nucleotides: TGTGCCAGCAGCGTGGCCCCTAGTAACAAAAACATTCAGTACTTC.

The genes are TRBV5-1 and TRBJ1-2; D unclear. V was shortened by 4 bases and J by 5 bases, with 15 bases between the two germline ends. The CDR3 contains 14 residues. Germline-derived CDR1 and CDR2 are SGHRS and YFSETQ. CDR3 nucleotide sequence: TGCGCCAGCAGCCCACTACAACAAAGTTATGGCTACACCTTC. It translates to CASSPLQQSYGYTF.

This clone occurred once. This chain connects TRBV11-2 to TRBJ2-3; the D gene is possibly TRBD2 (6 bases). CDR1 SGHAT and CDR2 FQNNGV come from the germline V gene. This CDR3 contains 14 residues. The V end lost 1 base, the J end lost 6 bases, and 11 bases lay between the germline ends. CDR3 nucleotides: TGTGCCAGCAGCTTAGCGGGGGTTGGGGATACGCAGTATTTT. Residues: CASSLAGVGDTQYF.

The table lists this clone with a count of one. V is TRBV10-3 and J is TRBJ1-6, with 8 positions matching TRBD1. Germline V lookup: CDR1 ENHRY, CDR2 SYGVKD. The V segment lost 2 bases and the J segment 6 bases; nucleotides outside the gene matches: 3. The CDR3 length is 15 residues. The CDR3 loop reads CAISERTGINSPLHF. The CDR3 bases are TGTGCCATCAGTGAGCGGACAGGGATTAATTCACCCCTCCACTTT.

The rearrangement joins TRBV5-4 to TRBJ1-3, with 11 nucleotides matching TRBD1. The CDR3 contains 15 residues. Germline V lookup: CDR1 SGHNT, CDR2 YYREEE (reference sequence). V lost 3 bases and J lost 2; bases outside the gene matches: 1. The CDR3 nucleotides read TGTGCCAGCAGCTCGGGACAGGGGGCTGGAAACACCATATATTTT. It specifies CASSSGQGAGNTIYF.

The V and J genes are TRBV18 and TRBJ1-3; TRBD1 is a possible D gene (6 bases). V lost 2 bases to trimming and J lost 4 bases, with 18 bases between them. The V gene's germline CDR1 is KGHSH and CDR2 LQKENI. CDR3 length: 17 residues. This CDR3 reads CASSPDLRGAPGNTIYF. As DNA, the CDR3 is TGTGCCAGCTCACCAGACCTCCGGGGGGCTCCAGGAAACACCATATATTTT.

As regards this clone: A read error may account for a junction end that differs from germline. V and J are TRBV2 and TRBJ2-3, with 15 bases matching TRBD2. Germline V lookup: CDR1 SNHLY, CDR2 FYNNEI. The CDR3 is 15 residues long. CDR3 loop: CASRRTSGGGRFLFF. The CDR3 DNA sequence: TGTGCCAGCCGGAGGACTAGCGGGGGGGGACGCTTCCTCTTTTTT.

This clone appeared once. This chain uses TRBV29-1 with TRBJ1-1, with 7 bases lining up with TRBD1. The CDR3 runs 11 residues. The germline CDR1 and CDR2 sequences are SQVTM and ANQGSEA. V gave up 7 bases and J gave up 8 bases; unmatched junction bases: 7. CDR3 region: CSGVGQTEAFF. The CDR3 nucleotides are TGCAGCGGGGTGGGACAGACCGAAGCTTTCTTT.

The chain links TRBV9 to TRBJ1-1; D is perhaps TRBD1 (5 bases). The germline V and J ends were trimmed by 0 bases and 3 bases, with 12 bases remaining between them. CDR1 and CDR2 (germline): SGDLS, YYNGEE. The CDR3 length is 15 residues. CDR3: CASSVVLGPDTEAFF. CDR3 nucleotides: TGTGCCAGCAGCGTAGTTTTGGGGCCGGACACTGAAGCTTTCTTT.

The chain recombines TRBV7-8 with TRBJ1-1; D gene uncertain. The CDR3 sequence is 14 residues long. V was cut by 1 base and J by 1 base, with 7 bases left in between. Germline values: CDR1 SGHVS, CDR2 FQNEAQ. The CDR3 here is CASSLERGNTEAFF. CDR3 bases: TGTGCCAGCAGCTTAGAGCGGGGGAACACTGAAGCTTTCTTT.

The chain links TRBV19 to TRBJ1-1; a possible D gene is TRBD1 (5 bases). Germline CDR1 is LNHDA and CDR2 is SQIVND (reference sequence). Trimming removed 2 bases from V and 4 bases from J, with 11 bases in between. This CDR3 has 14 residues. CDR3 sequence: CASSIIGRVTEAFF. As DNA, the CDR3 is TGTGCCAGTAGTATAATAGGCAGGGTCACTGAAGCTTTCTTT.